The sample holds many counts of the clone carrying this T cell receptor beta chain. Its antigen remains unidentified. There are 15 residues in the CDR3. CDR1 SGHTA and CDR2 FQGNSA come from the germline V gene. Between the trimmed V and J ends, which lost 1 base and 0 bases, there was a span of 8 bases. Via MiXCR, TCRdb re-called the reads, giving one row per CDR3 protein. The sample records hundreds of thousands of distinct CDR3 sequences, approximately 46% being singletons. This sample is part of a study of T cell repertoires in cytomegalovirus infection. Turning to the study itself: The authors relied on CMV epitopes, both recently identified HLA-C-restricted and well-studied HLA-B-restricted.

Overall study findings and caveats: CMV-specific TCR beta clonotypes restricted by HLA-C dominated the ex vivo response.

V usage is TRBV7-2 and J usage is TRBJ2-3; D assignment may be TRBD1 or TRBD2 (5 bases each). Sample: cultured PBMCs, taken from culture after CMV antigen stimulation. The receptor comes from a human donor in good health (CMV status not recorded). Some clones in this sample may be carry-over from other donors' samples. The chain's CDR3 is CASSLGGRSTDTQYF. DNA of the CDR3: TGTGCCAGCAGCTTAGGGGGGAGAAGCACAGATACGCAGTATTTT. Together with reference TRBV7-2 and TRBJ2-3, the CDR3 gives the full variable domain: GAGVSQSPSNKVTEKGKDVELRCDPISGHTALYWYRQSLGQGLEFLIYFQGNSAPDKSGLPSDRFSAERTGGSVSTLTIQRTQQEDSAVYLCASSLGGRSTDTQYFGPGTRLTVL.